What follows are 22 T cell receptor beta chains derived from one specimen sequenced in a study of cytomegalovirus exposure and HLA in healthy donors. The PCR employed 60 Vbeta primers together with 13 Jbeta primers. TCRdb keeps only in-frame clones here, not all; method: immunoSEQ multiplex PCR. The sample lists approximately 130,000 clones; 65% to 80% were seen once. Sequenced: PBMCs. The source is a woman aged 40 to 50 in good health and CMV-seronegative.

V usage is TRBV7-8 and J usage is TRBJ1-4; 11 bases fit TRBD1. Germline V gene sequence: CDR1 SGHVS, CDR2 FQNEAQ. The CDR3 runs 16 residues. J was trimmed by 8 bases and V by 3 bases; bases with no gene match: 8. CDR3 nucleotide sequence: TGTGCCAGCAGCTTTCGAGCGGGACAGGGGGGGGAAAAACTGTTTTTT. It translates to CASSFRAGQGGEKLFF.

This clone has a handful of counts. The rearrangement uses TRBV11-3 and TRBJ2-5; the D is unclear. The ends were cut back, 3 bases at V and 1 base at J, with 12 bases in the middle. Germline CDR1 is SGHNT and CDR2 is YENEEA. CDR3 length equals 15 residues. The CDR3, as DNA: TGTGCCAGCAGCTTTTGGCAGGCGATCCAAGAGACCCAGTACTTC. Amino acid sequence: CASSFWQAIQETQYF.

This clone has just a few counts. The gene calls are TRBV5-5 and TRBJ1-2, with D possibly being TRBD1 (5 bases). The CDR3 covers 15 residues. CDR1 is SGHKS, CDR2 YYEKEE, per germline (reference sequence). Trimming removed 0 bases at V and 3 bases at J, with 12 bases between. The CDR3 nucleotides are TGTGCCAGCAGCTTGGTCGGGGGGATGGACTATGGCTACACCTTC. Protein sequence: CASSLVGGMDYGYTF.

This clone was counted a few times. The rearrangement links TRBV6-5 to TRBJ2-1, with no clear D. This CDR3 has 13 residues. Trimming took 7 bases from V and 1 from J, leaving 8 bases between them. Germline CDR1 and CDR2: MNHEY and SVGAGI. This chain's CDR3 is CASTPSSYNEQFF. The CDR3 nucleotides read TGTGCCAGCACGCCTAGTTCCTACAATGAGCAGTTCTTC.

This chain links TRBV5-5 with TRBJ2-1; D perhaps matches TRBD2 (5 bases). V lost 1 base and J lost 14, with 16 bases in between. The germline gives CDR1 SGHKS, CDR2 YYEKEE (reference sequence). This CDR3 has 13 residues. The CDR3 bases are TGTGCCAGCAGCTTGCCCGGGATCCCTGGGGAGTTCTTC. As protein: CASSLPGIPGEFF.

J is TRBJ2-3 and V is TRBV6-5; D remains unclear. The CDR3 loop spans 13 amino acids. CDR1 is MNHEY and CDR2 is SVGAGI in the germline V gene. The germline V and J ends were trimmed by 4 bases and 6 bases, with 11 bases remaining between them. CDR3 residues: CASSSYPGDTQYF. CDR3 DNA: TGTGCCAGCAGTTCCTACCCCGGGGATACGCAGTATTTT.

The chain is built from TRBV5-1 and TRBJ2-5, with D possibly matching TRBD2 (5 bases). V lost 0 bases and J lost 4, with 13 bases in between. CDR1 and CDR2 from the germline V gene are SGHRS and YFSETQ. The CDR3 length is 15 residues. The DNA for the CDR3 is TGCGCCAGCAGCTTGGTACGGGATCCCCCAGAGACCCAGTACTTC. Its protein product is CASSLVRDPPETQYF. Full variable domain (outside the CDR3, taken from reference TRBV5-1 and TRBJ2-5): KAGVTQTPRYLIKTRGQQVTLSCSPISGHRSVSWYQQTPGQGLQFLFEYFSETQRNKGNFPGRFSGRQFSNSRSEMNVSTLELGDSALYLCASSLVRDPPETQYFGPGTRLLVL.

The CDR3 region has the DNA TGTGCCAGCAGTACCGGGGGGGGCGGAGAGACCCAGTACTTC. It codes for CASSTGGGGETQYF. The J gene is TRBJ2-5, the V gene TRBV6-5; the match to TRBD2 covers 8 bases. Unmatched junction bases numbered 6, after V lost 5 bases and J lost 4 bases. The CDR3 is made up of 14 amino acids. Germline values: CDR1 MNHEY, CDR2 SVGAGI.

The chain combines TRBV19 with TRBJ1-5; D may be TRBD1 (6 bases). Trimming pared 3 bases from V and 3 bases from J, leaving 15 bases between. The CDR3 is 16 residues long. Germline V gene data show CDR1 as LNHDA and CDR2 as SQIVND (reference sequence). CDR3: CASSIYHRVNNQPQHF. The CDR3 DNA follows: TGTGCCAGTAGTATTTACCACAGGGTAAACAATCAGCCCCAGCATTTT.

The chain employs TRBV19 and TRBJ1-2, with D perhaps TRBD1 (6 bases). Trimming took 8 bases from V and 4 from J, leaving 20 bases between them. Germline CDR1 is LNHDA and CDR2 is SQIVND (reference sequence). This CDR3 contains 15 residues. CDR3 amino acids: CASSPTRQETYGYTF. The CDR3 DNA reads as TGTGCCAGTTCTCCAACCCGACAGGAGACCTATGGCTACACCTTC.

The chain carries TRBV5-4 and TRBJ2-7; 8 nucleotides align to TRBD1. V gave up 0 bases and J gave up 2 bases; unmatched junction bases: 7. Germline V lookup: CDR1 SGHNT, CDR2 YYREEE (reference sequence). The CDR3 contains 16 residues. CDR3 sequence reads: CASSLASGQGTYEQYF. In DNA form, the CDR3 reads TGTGCCAGCAGCTTGGCCTCAGGACAGGGAACCTACGAGCAGTACTTC.

The chain is built from TRBV29-1 and TRBJ2-7, with no clear D. V was shortened by 0 bases and J by 12 bases, with 21 bases between the two germline ends. This CDR3 comprises 14 residues. In germline, CDR1 is SQVTM, CDR2 ANQGSEA. CDR3 bases: TGCAGCGTTGAAGAACAAACCGTCCCAGGAAGAAGGTACTTC. This sequence encodes CSVEEQTVPGRRYF.

This sequence joins TRBV11-1 and TRBJ2-7; D remains ambiguous. The length of the CDR3 is 14 residues. The germline V and J ends were trimmed by 2 bases and 0 bases, with 8 bases remaining between them. Germline CDR1 is SGHAT and CDR2 is FQDESV (reference sequence). CDR3 region: CASSLFRGSYEQYF. CDR3 coding DNA: TGTGCCAGCAGCTTATTTCGCGGCTCCTACGAGCAGTACTTC.

The V call is TRBV28, the J call TRBJ2-6, with D possibly being TRBD1 (6 bases). The germline gives CDR1 MDHEN, CDR2 SYDVKM. The CDR3 contains 16 residues. The germline V and J ends were trimmed by 3 bases and 2 bases, with 11 bases remaining between them. This CDR3 reads CASSFGGSPGANVLTF. The CDR3 region has the DNA TGTGCCAGCAGTTTTGGGGGCAGTCCTGGGGCCAACGTCCTGACTTTC.

This chain joins TRBV27 and TRBJ1-5; unclear D gene. The length of the CDR3 is 15 residues. CDR1 and CDR2 (germline): MNHEY, SMNVEV (reference sequence). Between the trimmed V and J ends, which lost 5 bases and 1 base, there was a span of 12 bases. The CDR3 DNA reads as TGTGCCAGCAGTCCGACGACTTTGAGCAATCAGCCCCAGCATTTT. Protein: CASSPTTLSNQPQHF.

This chain joins TRBV7-2 and TRBJ2-7, with 8 bases matching TRBD2. Looked up from germline, CDR1 is SGHTA and CDR2 is FQGNSA. V lost 3 bases, J lost 0 bases, and 4 bases stayed unmatched. The CDR3 has 15 residues. The DNA for the CDR3 is TGTGCCAGCAGCTTGCTAGCGGGCAGCTCCTACGAGCAGTACTTC. Protein product: CASSLLAGSSYEQYF.

The chain has TRBV6-5 and TRBJ1-5; no firm D call. In germline, CDR1 is MNHEY, CDR2 SVGAGI. Trimming cost V 5 bases and J 0 bases, with 11 bases left between them. CDR3 length: 15 amino acids. DNA for the CDR3: TGTGCCAGCAGTGCCACCGGGGATAGCAATCAGCCCCAGCATTTT. Its translation is CASSATGDSNQPQHF.

The chain is built from TRBV29-1 and TRBJ2-1, with 8 nucleotides matching TRBD2. Unmatched junction bases numbered 3, after V lost 3 bases and J lost 2 bases. From germline, CDR1 is SQVTM and CDR2 ANQGSEA. This CDR3 has 14 residues. This chain's CDR3 is CSVDERGTYNEQFF. CDR3 bases: TGCAGCGTTGACGAGCGGGGGACCTACAATGAGCAGTTCTTC.

The chain couples TRBV11-3 to TRBJ2-3, with 10 bases aligning to TRBD1. This CDR3 is built from 17 residues. J was trimmed by 1 base and V by 5 bases; bases with no gene match: 9. Germline CDR1 is SGHNT and CDR2 is YENEEA. The CDR3: CASSLAFGTGGTDTQYF. The CDR3 coding sequence is TGTGCCAGCAGCCTGGCGTTTGGGACAGGGGGCACAGATACGCAGTATTTT.

The chain employs TRBV5-1 and TRBJ2-3; no definite D call. In germline, CDR1 is SGHRS, CDR2 YFSETQ. V was shortened by 0 bases and J by 0 bases, with 8 bases between the two germline ends. This CDR3 spans 15 amino acids. The CDR3 reads CASSLVDSSTDTQYF. The CDR3 nucleotides read TGCGCCAGCAGCTTGGTTGACTCTAGCACAGATACGCAGTATTTT. Variable domain in full (rest from reference TRBV5-1 and TRBJ2-3): KAGVTQTPRYLIKTRGQQVTLSCSPISGHRSVSWYQQTPGQGLQFLFEYFSETQRNKGNFPGRFSGRQFSNSRSEMNVSTLELGDSALYLCASSLVDSSTDTQYFGPGTRLTVL.

This clone was observed a few times. This CDR3 is CASSSTGGLNEKLFF. Here the CDR3 DNA reads TGCGCCAGCAGCTCCACAGGGGGCCTAAATGAAAAACTGTTTTTT. The gene calls are TRBV5-1 and TRBJ1-4, with 9 bases matching TRBD1. The ends lost 3 bases at V and 5 bases at J; junction bases unmatched: 5. Germline V gene data show CDR1 as SGHRS and CDR2 as YFSETQ. CDR3 length: 15 amino acids.

The chain uses TRBV28 and TRBJ2-7, with D perhaps matching TRBD2 (5 bases). The CDR3 has 17 amino acids. Trimming removed 4 bases at V and 0 bases at J, with 19 bases between. CDR1 MDHEN and CDR2 SYDVKM come from the germline V gene. DNA for the CDR3: TGTGCCAGCAGTTACCCCCCCACAGCGGCCAGCTCCTACGAGCAGTACTTC. Protein product: CASSYPPTAASSYEQYF.